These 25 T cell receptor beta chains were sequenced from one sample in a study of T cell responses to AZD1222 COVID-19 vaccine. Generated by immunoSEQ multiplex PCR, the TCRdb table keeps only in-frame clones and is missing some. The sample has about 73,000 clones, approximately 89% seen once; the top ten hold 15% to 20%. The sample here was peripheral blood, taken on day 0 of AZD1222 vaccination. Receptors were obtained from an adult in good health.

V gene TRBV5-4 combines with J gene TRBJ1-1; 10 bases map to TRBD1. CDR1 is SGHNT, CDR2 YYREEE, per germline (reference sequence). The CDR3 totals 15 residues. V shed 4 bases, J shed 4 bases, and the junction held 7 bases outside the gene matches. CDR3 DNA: TGTGCCAGCAGCCGAGACAGGGGGCAGGGCACTGAAGCTTTCTTT. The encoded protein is CASSRDRGQGTEAFF.

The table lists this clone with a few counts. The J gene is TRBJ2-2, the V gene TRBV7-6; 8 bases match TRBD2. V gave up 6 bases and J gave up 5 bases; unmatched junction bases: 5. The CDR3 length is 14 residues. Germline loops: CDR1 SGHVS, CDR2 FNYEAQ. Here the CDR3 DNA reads TGTGCCAGCAGGTCCGGGACTAGTACCGGGGAGCTGTTTTTT. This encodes CASRSGTSTGELFF.

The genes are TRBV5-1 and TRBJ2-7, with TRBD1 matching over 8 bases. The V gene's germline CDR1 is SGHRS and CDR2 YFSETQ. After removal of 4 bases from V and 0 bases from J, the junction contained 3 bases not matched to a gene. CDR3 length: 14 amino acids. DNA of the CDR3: TGCGCCAGCAGCCCAGGACAGGGCTCCTACGAGCAGTACTTC. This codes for CASSPGQGSYEQYF.

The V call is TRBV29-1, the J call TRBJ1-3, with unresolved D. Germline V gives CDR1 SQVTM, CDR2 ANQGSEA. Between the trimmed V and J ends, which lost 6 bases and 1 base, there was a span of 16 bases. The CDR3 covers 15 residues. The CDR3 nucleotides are TGCAGCGTGAACGTAATGTTAGGGTCTGGAAACACCATATATTTT. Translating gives CSVNVMLGSGNTIYF.

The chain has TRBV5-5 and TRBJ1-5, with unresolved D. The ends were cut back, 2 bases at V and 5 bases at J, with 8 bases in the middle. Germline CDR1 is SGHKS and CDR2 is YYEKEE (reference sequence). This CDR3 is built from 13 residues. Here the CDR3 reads CASSFAEDQPQHF. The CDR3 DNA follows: TGTGCCAGCAGCTTTGCCGAGGATCAGCCCCAGCATTTT.

The CDR3, as DNA: TGTGCCAGCAGCCGGATCGGGAGCTTACACGAGCAGTACTTC. Protein sequence: CASSRIGSLHEQYF. V usage is TRBV5-6 and J usage is TRBJ2-7, with a possible D match to TRBD2 (6 bases). V shed 4 bases and J shed 5 bases, with 16 bases lying between them. The CDR3 runs to 14 residues. Germline assignment: CDR1 SGHDT and CDR2 YYEEEE. Filled out from reference TRBV5-6 and TRBJ2-7, the complete variable domain reads DAGVTQSPTHLIKTRGQQVTLRCSPKSGHDTVSWYQQALGQGPQFIFQYYEEEERQRGNFPDRFSGHQFPNYSSELNVNALLLGDSALYLCASSRIGSLHEQYFGPGTRLTVT.

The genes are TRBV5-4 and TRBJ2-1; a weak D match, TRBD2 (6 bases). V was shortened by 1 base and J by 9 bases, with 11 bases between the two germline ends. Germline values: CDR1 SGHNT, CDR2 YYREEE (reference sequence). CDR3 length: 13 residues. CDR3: CASSLIGSGEQFF. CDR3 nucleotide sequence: TGTGCCAGCAGCTTGATAGGTAGCGGTGAGCAGTTCTTC.

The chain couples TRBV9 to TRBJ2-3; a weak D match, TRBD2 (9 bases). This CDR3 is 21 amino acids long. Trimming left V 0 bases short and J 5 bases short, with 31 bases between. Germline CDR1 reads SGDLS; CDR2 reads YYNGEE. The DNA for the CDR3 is TGTGCCAGCAGCGTAGTTAAGGACAGGGAATCCGCGCGGGAGGGTGTAGATACGCAGTATTTT. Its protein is CASSVVKDRESAREGVDTQYF.

The CDR3 DNA reads as TGCAGCGTTGAAGACCGAGGGGCCGGTGGCTACACCTTC. This encodes CSVEDRGAGGYTF. The rearrangement links TRBV29-1 to TRBJ1-2, with D perhaps TRBD1 (5 bases). Germline CDR1 SQVTM, CDR2 ANQGSEA. CDR3 size: 13 residues. With 0 bases removed from V and 7 bases from J, the gap between germline ends came to 12 bases.

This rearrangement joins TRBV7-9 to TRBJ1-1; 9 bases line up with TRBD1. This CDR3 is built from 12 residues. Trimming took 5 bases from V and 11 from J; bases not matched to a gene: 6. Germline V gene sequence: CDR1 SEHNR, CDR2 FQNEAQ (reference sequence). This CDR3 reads CASSQNRGLAFF. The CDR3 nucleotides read TGTGCCAGCAGCCAGAACAGGGGGCTGGCTTTCTTT.

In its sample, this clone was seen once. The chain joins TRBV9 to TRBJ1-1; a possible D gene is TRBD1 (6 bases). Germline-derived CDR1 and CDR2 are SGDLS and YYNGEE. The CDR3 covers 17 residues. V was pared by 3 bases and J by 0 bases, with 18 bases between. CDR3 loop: CASSALDGGRMNTEAFF. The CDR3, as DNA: TGTGCCAGCAGCGCCCTTGACGGGGGCCGGATGAACACTGAAGCTTTCTTT.

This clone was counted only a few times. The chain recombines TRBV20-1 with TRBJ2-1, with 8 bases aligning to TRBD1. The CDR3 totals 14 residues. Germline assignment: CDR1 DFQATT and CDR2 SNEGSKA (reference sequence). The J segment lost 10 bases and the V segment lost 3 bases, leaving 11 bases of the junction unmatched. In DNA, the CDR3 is TGCAGTGCTAGTCTAGGGCAGGGGGCGGGCGAGCAGTTCTTC. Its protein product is CSASLGQGAGEQFF.

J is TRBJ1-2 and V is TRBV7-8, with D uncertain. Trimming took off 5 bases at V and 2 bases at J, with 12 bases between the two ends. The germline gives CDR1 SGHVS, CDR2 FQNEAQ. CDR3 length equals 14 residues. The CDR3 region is CASSLSRENYGYTF. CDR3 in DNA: TGTGCCAGCAGCCTCTCCCGGGAAAACTATGGCTACACCTTC.

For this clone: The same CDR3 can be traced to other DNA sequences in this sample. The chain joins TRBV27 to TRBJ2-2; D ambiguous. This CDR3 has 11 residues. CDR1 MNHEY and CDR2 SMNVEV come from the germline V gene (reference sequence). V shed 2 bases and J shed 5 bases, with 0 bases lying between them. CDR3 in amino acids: CASSLTGELFF. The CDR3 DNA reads TGTGCCAGCAGTTTAACCGGGGAGCTGTTTTTT.

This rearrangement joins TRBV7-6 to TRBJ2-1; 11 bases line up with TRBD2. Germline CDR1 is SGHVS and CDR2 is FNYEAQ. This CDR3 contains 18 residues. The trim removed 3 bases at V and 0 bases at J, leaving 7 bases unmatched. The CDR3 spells CASSFRGLAESSYNEQFF. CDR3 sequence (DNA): TGTGCCAGCAGCTTTCGGGGACTAGCGGAGAGCTCCTACAATGAGCAGTTCTTC. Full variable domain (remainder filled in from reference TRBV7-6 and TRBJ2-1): GAGVSQSPRYKVTKRGQDVALRCDPISGHVSLYWYRQALGQGPEFLTYFNYEAQQDKSGLPNDRFSAERPEGSISTLTIQRTEQRDSAMYRCASSFRGLAESSYNEQFFGPGTRLTVL.

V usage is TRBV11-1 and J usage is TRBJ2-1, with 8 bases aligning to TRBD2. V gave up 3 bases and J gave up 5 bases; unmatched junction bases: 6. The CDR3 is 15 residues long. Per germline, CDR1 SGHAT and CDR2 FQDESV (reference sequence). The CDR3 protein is CASSFTSGGHNEQFF. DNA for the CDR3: TGTGCCAGCAGCTTCACTAGCGGAGGACACAATGAGCAGTTCTTC.

The DNA for the CDR3 is TGTGCCAGCAGCTCTAGAGCCGAGGGCACTGAAGCTTTCTTT. This gives the protein CASSSRAEGTEAFF. The V gene is TRBV7-8, the J gene TRBJ1-1; no clear D. CDR3 length: 14 amino acids. Trimming stripped 4 bases from V and 4 bases from J, with 13 bases between. The V gene's germline CDR1 is SGHVS and CDR2 FQNEAQ.

This CDR3 is CASSLWRRGQPQHF. The CDR3 region has the DNA TGTGCCAGCAGCTTGTGGCGGCGGGGTCAGCCCCAGCATTTT. The chain has TRBV5-6 and TRBJ1-5; the D is unclear. Trimming took 1 base from V and 6 from J, leaving 11 bases between them. Germline-derived CDR1 and CDR2 are SGHDT and YYEEEE. This CDR3 contains 14 residues.

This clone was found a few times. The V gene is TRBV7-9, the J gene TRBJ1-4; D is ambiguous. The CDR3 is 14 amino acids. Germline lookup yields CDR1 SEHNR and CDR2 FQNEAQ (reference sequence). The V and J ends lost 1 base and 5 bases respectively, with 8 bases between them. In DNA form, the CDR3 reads TGTGCCAGCAGCTTAGAGACGGTGAATGAAAAACTGTTTTTT. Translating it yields CASSLETVNEKLFF.

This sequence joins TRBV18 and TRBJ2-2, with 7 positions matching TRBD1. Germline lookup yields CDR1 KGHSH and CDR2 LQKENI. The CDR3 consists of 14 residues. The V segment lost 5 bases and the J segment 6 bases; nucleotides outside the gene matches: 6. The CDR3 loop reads CASSAAQGAGELFF. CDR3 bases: TGTGCCAGCTCAGCTGCCCAGGGGGCCGGGGAGCTGTTTTTT.

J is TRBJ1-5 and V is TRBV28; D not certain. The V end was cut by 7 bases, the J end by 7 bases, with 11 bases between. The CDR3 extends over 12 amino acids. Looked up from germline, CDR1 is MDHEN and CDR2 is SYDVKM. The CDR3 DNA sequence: TGTGCCAGCACCTCATCTCCCCAGCCCCAGCATTTT. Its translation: CASTSSPQPQHF.

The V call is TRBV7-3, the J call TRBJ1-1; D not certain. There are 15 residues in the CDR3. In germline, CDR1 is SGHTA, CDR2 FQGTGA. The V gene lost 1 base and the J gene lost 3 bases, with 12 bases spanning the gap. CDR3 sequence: CASSLISGNDTEAFF. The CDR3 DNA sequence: TGTGCCAGCAGCTTAATTTCGGGCAACGACACTGAAGCTTTCTTT.

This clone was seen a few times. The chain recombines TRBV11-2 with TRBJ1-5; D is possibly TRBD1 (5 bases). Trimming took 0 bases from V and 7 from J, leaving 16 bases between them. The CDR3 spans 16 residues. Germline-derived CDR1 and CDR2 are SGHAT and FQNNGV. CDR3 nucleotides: TGTGCCAGCAGCTTAGATCTTCTAGGGGCAGGACAGCCCCAGCATTTT. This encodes CASSLDLLGAGQPQHF.

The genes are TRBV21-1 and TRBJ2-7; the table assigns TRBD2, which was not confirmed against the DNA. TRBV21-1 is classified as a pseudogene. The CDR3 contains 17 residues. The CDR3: CASSNQPGSPLFYEQYF. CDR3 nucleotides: TGTGCCAGCAGCAATCAACCGGGGAGTCCCCTGTTCTACGAGCAGTACTTC.

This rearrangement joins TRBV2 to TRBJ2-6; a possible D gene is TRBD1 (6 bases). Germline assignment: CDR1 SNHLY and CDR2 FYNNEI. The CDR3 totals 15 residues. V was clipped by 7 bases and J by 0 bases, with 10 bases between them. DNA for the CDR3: TGTGCCAGCAACAGGGTTAACTCTGGGGCCAACGTCCTGACTTTC. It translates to CASNRVNSGANVLTF.